A selection of T cell receptor beta chains follows, all from one sample in a study of post-analysis software for immune sequencing data. TCRdb processed the PCR reads anew with MiXCR; each CDR3 protein has one entry. The data hold 650,000 to 900,000 distinct CDR3 sequences, with about 45% observed a single time. Sequencing was done on a sample of blood. The receptor source for this set is a girl aged 10 to 17 with multiple sclerosis. CDR3s include the opening cysteine and the closing phenylalanine or tryptophan. Fields, in order: D gene, clone size, V gene, J gene, CDR3 length, CDR3 protein, CDR3 DNA. A D gene is named only where the DNA matches it firmly. Size values are once, few and many counts, or a class for expanded clones, and some rows have none.

D gene: NA
clone size: NA
V gene: TRBV15
J gene: TRBJ2-7
CDR3 length: 15
CDR3 protein: CATSGTGLLSYEQYF
CDR3 DNA: TGTGCCACCAGCGGCACAGGACTACTCTCCTACGAGCAGTACTTC

D gene: NA
clone size: NA
V gene: TRBV27
J gene: TRBJ2-3
CDR3 length: 17
CDR3 protein: CVSRPRSRGTSTDTQYF
CDR3 DNA: TGTGTCAGCAGGCCCCGGTCGCGGGGCACTAGCACAGATACGCAGTATTTT

D gene: TRBD2
clone size: NA
V gene: TRBV7-9
J gene: TRBJ2-7
CDR3 length: 15
CDR3 protein: CASSLVPGGGGEQYF
CDR3 DNA: TGTGCCAGCAGCTTAGTCCCGGGAGGAGGAGGCGAGCAGTACTTC

D gene: NA
clone size: NA
V gene: TRBV14
J gene: TRBJ2-3
CDR3 length: 15
CDR3 protein: CASSREVLRTDTQYF
CDR3 DNA: TGTGCCAGCAGCCGAGAGGTCCTCCGCACAGATACGCAGTATTTT

D gene: TRBD2
clone size: NA
V gene: TRBV7-3
J gene: TRBJ2-3
CDR3 length: 15
CDR3 protein: CASSLLREGADTQYF
CDR3 DNA: TGTGCCAGCAGCTTATTGCGGGAGGGCGCAGATACGCAGTATTTT

D gene: NA
clone size: NA
V gene: TRBV6-5
J gene: TRBJ1-6
CDR3 length: 13
CDR3 protein: CASSYSHLSPLHF
CDR3 DNA: TGTGCCAGCAGTTACTCCCATCTCTCACCCCTCCACTTT

D gene: TRBD2
clone size: many
V gene: TRBV6-6
J gene: TRBJ2-1
CDR3 length: 15
CDR3 protein: CASTVSGISYNEQFF
CDR3 DNA: TGTGCCAGCACCGTTAGCGGGATCTCCTACAATGAGCAGTTCTTC

D gene: NA
clone size: NA
V gene: TRBV9
J gene: TRBJ2-5
CDR3 length: 15
CDR3 protein: CASSVYGGDQETQYF
CDR3 DNA: TGTGCCAGCAGCGTATATGGCGGGGACCAAGAGACCCAGTACTTC

D gene: TRBD1
clone size: NA
V gene: TRBV2
J gene: TRBJ2-4
CDR3 length: 16
CDR3 protein: CASSRTGDLAKNIQYF
CDR3 DNA: TGTGCCAGCAGTCGCACAGGGGATCTAGCCAAAAACATTCAGTACTTC

D gene: NA
clone size: NA
V gene: TRBV3-1
J gene: TRBJ1-2
CDR3 length: 16
CDR3 protein: CASSPIRGGATRGYTF
CDR3 DNA: TGTGCCAGCAGCCCTATCCGTGGTGGGGCTACTAGGGGCTACACCTTC

D gene: NA
clone size: NA
V gene: TRBV7-9
J gene: TRBJ2-7
CDR3 length: 19
CDR3 protein: CASSSPASAIPLSLYEQYF
CDR3 DNA: TGTGCCAGCAGCTCCCCCGCTAGCGCCATCCCACTTTCTCTCTACGAGCAGTACTTC

D gene: NA
clone size: once
V gene: TRBV13
J gene: TRBJ1-4
CDR3 length: 17
CDR3 protein: CASSLRRGVATNEKLFF
CDR3 DNA: TGTGCCAGCAGCTTGCGACGAGGGGTTGCAACTAATGAAAAACTGTTTTTT

D gene: NA
clone size: few
V gene: TRBV7-9
J gene: TRBJ1-2
CDR3 length: 17
CDR3 protein: CASSLSGDIIGGYGYTF
CDR3 DNA: TGTGCCAGCAGCTTATCCGGGGACATCATAGGAGGCTATGGCTACACCTTC

D gene: TRBD1
clone size: NA
V gene: TRBV6-1
J gene: TRBJ1-2
CDR3 length: 15
CDR3 protein: CASRDRERVVWGYTF
CDR3 DNA: TGTGCCAGCAGGGACAGGGAAAGAGTGGTGTGGGGCTACACCTTC

D gene: NA
clone size: NA
V gene: TRBV5-1
J gene: TRBJ2-1
CDR3 length: 13
CDR3 protein: CASRGDGNNEQFF
CDR3 DNA: TGCGCCAGCAGAGGGGACGGAAACAATGAGCAGTTCTTC